The T cell receptor beta chain under discussion was sequenced for a study of blood T cell repertoires in COVID-19. Study background: Sites across the United States, Italy and Spain contributed samples from acute and convalescent COVID-19. The cDNA or gDNA used as material had been derived from T cells, B-cell-depleted T cells, or PBMCs.

As handled by the study authors: Reference gene primer amplification yielded estimated nucleated cell counts. Here immunoSEQ multiplex PCR was the method, and the copy in TCRdb shows in-frame clones only, minus some. V, J and clone size were drawn from that table, and D and trimming were deduced from the DNA. The sample records 300,000 to 350,000 clones, 90% being singletons. With V trimmed by 5 bases and J by 6 bases, 7 bases remained unmatched. Per germline, CDR1 MGHRA and CDR2 YSYEKL. This CDR3 contains 14 residues. Recruited during active infection, patients (from Seattle) were subsequently followed longitudinally.

Sample: peripheral blood. The genes are TRBV4-1 and TRBJ2-7; 10 positions match TRBD1. This sequence was found in a woman in her thirties or forties with COVID-19, enrolled during active disease. CDR3: CASSARQGAGEQYF. CDR3 in DNA: TGCGCCAGCAGCGCTCGACAGGGGGCGGGCGAGCAGTACTTC.